The 18 T cell receptor beta chains given below trace back to one sample, sequenced in a study of post-analysis software for immune sequencing data. Carried by the TCR beta cDNA libraries were unique molecular identifiers. One entry per CDR3 protein, called by TCRdb with MiXCR from the PCR reads. Of roughly 170,000 distinct CDR3 sequences detected, around 28% appear once; the ten largest clones hold roughly 1.6%. These TCRs' antigens remain unknown. Broader study findings: Four or five TRBV segments, TRBV5-6, TRBV5-1 and TRBV20-1 among them, were found more frequent in patients than controls.

The source material was blood. The receptor source for this set is a girl aged 5 to 17 with multiple sclerosis.

This clonotype has at least ten counts. The rearrangement joins TRBV15 to TRBJ2-3, with D unclear. The V gene's germline CDR1 is LNHNV and CDR2 YYDKDF (reference sequence). This CDR3 has 15 residues. The V end was cut by 1 base, the J end by 1 base, with 9 bases between. The CDR3 sequence is CATSRVPQGTDTQYF. The CDR3 DNA sequence: TGTGCCACCAGCAGAGTTCCCCAGGGCACAGATACGCAGTATTTT. The entire variable domain, with the rest obtained from reference TRBV15 and TRBJ2-3, is as follows: DAMVIQNPRYQVTQFGKPVTLSCSQTLNHNVMYWYQQKSSQAPKLLFHYYDKDFNNEADTPDNFQSRRPNTSFCFLDIRSPGLGDTAMYLCATSRVPQGTDTQYFGPGTRLTVL.

This clonotype was detected only a few times. A read error may produce the germline difference seen at one junction end. The V gene is TRBV12-3 or TRBV12-4, the J gene TRBJ1-6; 9 bases line up with TRBD1. This CDR3 region has 14 residues. The CDR3 DNA reads TGTGCCAGCAGTCCCAGACAGGGGGAAGCACCCCCCCACTTT. Amino acid sequence: CASSPRQGEAPPHF.

This clonotype was counted ten times or more. V and J are TRBV7-2 and TRBJ2-1, with 15 bases aligning to TRBD2. Unmatched junction bases numbered 7, after V lost 5 bases and J lost 11 bases. The CDR3 totals 15 residues. Per the germline V gene, CDR1 is SGHTA and CDR2 is FQGNSA. Here the CDR3 reads CASSLGLAGGTKQFF. CDR3 DNA: TGTGCCAGCAGCCTGGGACTAGCGGGAGGAACAAAGCAGTTCTTC.

A single count supports this clonotype. A much more abundant neighbour one base away suggests this may be a read error. The chain recombines TRBV6-6 with TRBJ2-7; TRBD1 might be the D (5 bases). The CDR3 consists of 13 residues. With 7 bases removed from V and 4 bases from J, the gap between germline ends came to 14 bases. Germline assignment: CDR1 MNHNY and CDR2 SVGAGI (reference sequence). CDR3 sequence (DNA): TGTGCCAGCATAGGGGCGTCGCTTTACGAGCAGTACTTC. Its translation is CASIGASLYEQYF.

At least ten counts were recorded for this clonotype. The V gene is TRBV24-1, the J gene TRBJ2-1; D possibly matches TRBD1 or TRBD2 (5 bases each). The germline gives CDR1 KGHDR, CDR2 SFDVKD. The V end lost 9 bases, the J end lost 4 bases, and 15 bases lay between the germline ends. This CDR3 has 14 residues. As DNA, the CDR3 is TGTGCCACCCGGCAGGGTGGGGGTTACAATGAGCAGTTCTTC. Its protein product is CATRQGGGYNEQFF.

The rearrangement joins TRBV28 to TRBJ2-1, with D unclear. V dropped 5 bases and J dropped 7 bases, with 15 bases sitting between them. CDR3 length: 14 amino acids. In germline, CDR1 is MDHEN, CDR2 SYDVKM. CDR3 sequence (DNA): TGTGCCAGCAGTCCCCCCTCACAGCGAAATGAGCAGTTCTTC. Translating gives CASSPPSQRNEQFF. Drawing the rest from reference TRBV28 and TRBJ2-1, the complete variable domain is DVKVTQSSRYLVKRTGEKVFLECVQDMDHENMFWYRQDPGLGLRLIYFSYDVKMKEKGDIPEGYSVSREKKERFSLILESASTNQTSMYLCASSPPSQRNEQFFGPGTRLTVL.

In this sample, this clonotype turned up once. The chain joins TRBV28 to TRBJ2-2; D remains ambiguous. The CDR3 is made up of 18 amino acids. V lost 6 bases and J lost 0, with 20 bases in between. The V gene's germline CDR1 is MDHEN and CDR2 SYDVKM. CDR3 bases: TGTGCCAGCAGACCTCTTCCGGTGGCTAGACCGAACACCGGGGAGCTGTTTTTT. Encoded protein: CASRPLPVARPNTGELFF.

This clonotype was counted many times. The rearrangement joins TRBV27 to TRBJ2-5; D ambiguous. Trimming cost V 2 bases and J 1 base, with 8 bases left between them. This CDR3 is 14 amino acids long. Looked up from germline, CDR1 is MNHEY and CDR2 is SMNVEV (reference sequence). In nucleotides, the CDR3 is TGTGCCAGCAGTTTAGGAGATACCCAAGAGACCCAGTACTTC. Translated, it gives CASSLGDTQETQYF.

This clonotype has a count of ten or more. The chain combines TRBV7-6 with TRBJ2-7, with TRBD2 matching 9 bases. CDR3 length: 15 amino acids. V trimming: 0 bases; J trimming: 2 bases; junction bases outside the gene matches: 2. CDR1 SGHVS and CDR2 FNYEAQ come from the germline V gene. The CDR3 spells CASSLAGLAAYEQYF. CDR3 nucleotides: TGTGCCAGCAGCTTAGCGGGACTAGCAGCCTACGAGCAGTACTTC.

This clonotype was picked up many times. The chain is built from TRBV6-5 and TRBJ2-7; D gene unclear. Germline assignment: CDR1 MNHEY and CDR2 SVGAGI. The CDR3 contains 16 residues. The germline V and J ends were trimmed by 11 bases and 2 bases, with 25 bases remaining between them. The CDR3: CAPEGGSPGHPYEQYF. CDR3 bases: TGTGCCCCGGAAGGTGGGTCCCCCGGGCACCCCTACGAGCAGTACTTC.

Comment on this clonotype: This may be a read error, as it is one base from a much larger clone. The rearrangement uses TRBV7-2 and TRBJ2-5, with 10 bases lining up with TRBD2. The J call may be wrong; the DNA end is better matched by TRBJ2-7. The CDR3 is 14 amino acids. Germline V gene lookup returns CDR1 SGHTA and CDR2 FQGNSA. This CDR3 reads CASTGGLASIEQYF. DNA for the CDR3: TGTGCCAGCACCGGGGGACTAGCGTCTATCGAGCAGTACTTC.

This clonotype came up many times. The CDR3 DNA is TGTGCCAGCAGCGCGGGCTATTCGGAACTCTATGGCTACACCTTC. Amino acids: CASSAGYSELYGYTF. V gene TRBV9 combines with J gene TRBJ1-2; D is uncertain. Trimming cost V 3 bases and J 4 bases, with 16 bases left between them. The germline gives CDR1 SGDLS, CDR2 YYNGEE. The CDR3 is 15 amino acids. Together with reference TRBV9 and TRBJ1-2, the CDR3 gives the full variable domain: DSGVTQTPKHLITATGQRVTLRCSPRSGDLSVYWYQQSLDQGLQFLIQYYNGEERAKGNILERFSAQQFPDLHSELNLSSLELGDSALYFCASSAGYSELYGYTFGSGTRLTVV.

This clonotype has only a few counts. The chain uses TRBV4-1 and TRBJ1-1, with D possibly TRBD1 on 5 matching bases. Germline assignment: CDR1 MGHRA and CDR2 YSYEKL. CDR3 length equals 16 residues. Trimming removed 1 base from V and 6 bases from J, with 18 bases in between. The CDR3 bases are TGCGCCAGCAGCCAAGGCTTCAAAGCGGGGGTGTCTGAAGCTTTCTTT. This translates into CASSQGFKAGVSEAFF.

This clonotype was recorded a few times. V usage is TRBV5-1 and J usage is TRBJ1-2, with 12 positions matching TRBD1. CDR1 is SGHRS, CDR2 YFSETQ, per germline. This CDR3 is built from 16 residues. With V trimmed by 5 bases and J by 2 bases, 7 bases remained unmatched. Here the CDR3 reads CASRGTGGRLNYGYTF. CDR3 sequence (DNA): TGCGCCAGCAGAGGGACAGGGGGCAGACTGAACTATGGCTACACCTTC.

This clonotype was seen at least ten times. The chain recombines TRBV12-3 or TRBV12-4 with TRBJ2-7; D may be TRBD2 (5 bases). The CDR3 is 10 residues long. Trimming pared 4 bases from V and 7 bases from J, leaving 5 bases between. The CDR3 loop reads CASSWEEQYF. CDR3 DNA: TGTGCCAGCAGTTGGGAGGAGCAGTACTTC.

A word on this clonotype: It may be a read error: a sequence one base away is much more abundant. The J gene is TRBJ2-5, the V gene TRBV7-8, with D uncertain. The germline V gene encodes CDR1 SGHVS and CDR2 FQNEAQ. This CDR3 comprises 11 residues. Deletions cut 9 bases from V and 7 bases from J, with 12 bases between. The CDR3, as DNA: TGTGCCAGTGATACATCAGGGACCCAGTACTTC. It specifies CASDTSGTQYF.

A word on this clonotype: Likely a read error: the CDR3 ends without its conserved phenylalanine or tryptophan. The V gene is TRBV10-1, the J gene TRBJ2-3, with D perhaps matching TRBD1 (6 bases). This CDR3 has 13 amino acids. Germline CDR1 WNHNN, CDR2 SYGVQD (reference sequence). DNA for the CDR3: TGCGCCAGCAGGGAGTCGAGGGGGACTACGCAGTATTGT. This codes for CASRESRGTTQYC.

J is TRBJ1-2 and V is TRBV4-1; TRBD1 matches 8 bases. V lost 1 base and J lost 3; bases outside the gene matches: 16. The CDR3 runs 19 residues. Germline lookup yields CDR1 MGHRA and CDR2 YSYEKL. The CDR3 loop reads CASSQVGPFLDRGYYGYTF. The CDR3 coding sequence is TGCGCCAGCAGCCAAGTAGGGCCCTTTCTAGACAGGGGCTACTATGGCTACACCTTC.